Listed here are 19 T cell receptor beta chains from one sample, sequenced in a study of lymphopenia after photon versus proton radiotherapy. The data were produced by immunoSEQ multiplex PCR, yet TCRdb's version contains in-frame clones alone and is incomplete. The sample lists more than 35,000 clones; 70% to 90% were seen once. The input for sequencing was peripheral blood, taken from a patient treated with photon-based radiotherapy. These receptors originate from a man between 45 and 60 years old with gastric cancer.

This clone was counted once. The CDR3 coding sequence is TGTGCCAGCAGCCCGATAGGACTAGCGGGAACCACAGATACGCAGTATTTT. This gives the protein CASSPIGLAGTTDTQYF. The gene calls are TRBV9 and TRBJ2-3; 12 bases agree with TRBD2. V was clipped by 4 bases and J by 2 bases; unmatched bases: 8. This CDR3 region has 17 residues. CDR1 is SGDLS and CDR2 is YYNGEE in the germline V gene.

The chain joins TRBV30 to TRBJ2-5; 14 positions agree with TRBD2. Per the germline V gene, CDR1 is GTSNPN and CDR2 is SVGIG (reference sequence). The CDR3 is 17 residues long. J lost 3 bases, V lost 4 bases, and 10 bases had no gene match. This CDR3 is CAWTPGWGLAGEETQYF. DNA of the CDR3: TGTGCCTGGACCCCCGGGTGGGGACTAGCGGGAGAAGAGACCCAGTACTTC.

This sequence joins TRBV5-1 and TRBJ2-1; 8 bases agree with TRBD2. J gave up 7 bases and V 1 base, and 13 bases lay outside the gene matches. Germline CDR1 reads SGHRS; CDR2 reads YFSETQ. The CDR3 spans 17 residues. In DNA, the CDR3 is TGCGCCAGCAGCTTGTTGGCTAGCGGGCCGAGGGGGAATGAGCAGTTCTTC. Its protein product is CASSLLASGPRGNEQFF.

V is TRBV6-7 and J is TRBJ1-3; 7 nucleotides match TRBD1. TRBV6-7 is treated as an ORF (open reading frame) with a function not yet certain. The V and J ends lost 5 bases and 0 bases, in that order; junction bases with no gene match: 10. The CDR3 has 17 residues. The CDR3 DNA sequence: TGTGCCAGCAGTATGACCGCAGGGGGGGCCTCTGGAAACACCATATATTTT. As protein: CASSMTAGGASGNTIYF.

The chain couples TRBV7-2 to TRBJ2-7; D is undetermined. The CDR3 is 15 amino acids. V lost 2 bases and J 0 bases, leaving 11 bases between the germline ends. Looked up from germline, CDR1 is SGHTA and CDR2 is FQGNSA. The DNA of the CDR3 is TGTGCCAGCAGCTTAAACTCGCCCTCCTCCTACGAGCAGTACTTC. It translates to CASSLNSPSSYEQYF. Variable domain in full (rest from reference TRBV7-2 and TRBJ2-7): GAGVSQSPSNKVTEKGKDVELRCDPISGHTALYWYRQSLGQGLEFLIYFQGNSAPDKSGLPSDRFSAERTGGSVSTLTIQRTQQEDSAVYLCASSLNSPSSYEQYFGPGTRLTVT.

The chain employs TRBV10-1 and TRBJ1-4; 7 nucleotides line up with TRBD1. After removal of 0 bases from V and 5 bases from J, the junction contained 3 bases not matched to a gene. CDR1 and CDR2 (germline): WNHNN, SYGVQD (reference sequence). The CDR3 runs 15 residues. The CDR3 spells CASSESTGTNEKLFF. The CDR3 nucleotides are TGCGCCAGCAGTGAGTCGACAGGGACCAATGAAAAACTGTTTTTT.

J is TRBJ1-5 and V is TRBV28; 11 positions agree with TRBD1. The CDR3 is made up of 17 amino acids. CDR1 and CDR2 from the germline V gene are MDHEN and SYDVKM. J was trimmed by 6 bases and V by 4 bases; bases with no gene match: 11. Here the CDR3 reads CASSYSGTGGYGQPQHF. CDR3 DNA sequence: TGTGCCAGCAGTTACTCCGGGACAGGGGGTTATGGTCAGCCCCAGCATTTT.

The gene calls are TRBV29-1 and TRBJ1-2, with D unresolved. This CDR3 contains 11 residues. Looked up from germline, CDR1 is SQVTM and CDR2 is ANQGSEA. V lost 5 bases and J lost 7, with 11 bases in between. This CDR3 is CSVRLVGGYTF. DNA for the CDR3: TGCAGCGTTCGACTGGTGGGTGGCTACACCTTC.

The chain employs TRBV19 and TRBJ1-5; D is undetermined. Trimming removed 3 bases at V and 5 bases at J, with 11 bases between. Germline-derived CDR1 and CDR2 are LNHDA and SQIVND (reference sequence). This CDR3 contains 14 residues. CDR3 in amino acids: CASSIGQVDQPQHF. The CDR3 nucleotides are TGTGCCAGTAGTATCGGGCAGGTAGATCAGCCCCAGCATTTT.

The chain employs TRBV7-9 and TRBJ1-1; D gene ambiguous. Trimming took 5 bases from V and 7 from J, leaving 11 bases between them. Germline lookup yields CDR1 SEHNR and CDR2 FQNEAQ (reference sequence). The CDR3 consists of 12 residues. CDR3 loop: CASSPRLIEAFF. The CDR3 DNA reads TGTGCCAGCAGCCCCCGGTTGATTGAAGCTTTCTTT.

V and J are TRBV16 and TRBJ2-5; 9 nucleotides agree with TRBD1. The germline gives CDR1 KGHSY, CDR2 FQNENV. The length of the CDR3 is 16 residues. The V segment lost 1 base and the J segment 2 bases; nucleotides outside the gene matches: 5. The CDR3 DNA follows: TGTGCCAGCAGCCAATTGGGGACAGGGCTGCAAGAGACCCAGTACTTC. Translated: CASSQLGTGLQETQYF.

About this clone itself: The junction shows a germline mismatch at one end, possibly a read error. This chain links TRBV15 with TRBJ1-1; maybe TRBD1 (5 bases). The CDR3 totals 16 residues. From germline, CDR1 is LNHNV and CDR2 YYDKDF (reference sequence). CDR3 region: CAASRGKGTANTEAFF. CDR3 DNA sequence: TGTGCCGCCAGCAGAGGAAAGGGGACCGCGAACACTGAAGCTTTCTTT.

The rearrangement links TRBV5-4 to TRBJ2-7; D gene uncertain. V lost 3 bases and J lost 2, with 15 bases in between. The CDR3 is made up of 15 amino acids. The germline V gene encodes CDR1 SGHNT and CDR2 YYREEE (reference sequence). CDR3 sequence: CASSSFFYGTYEQYF. The CDR3 nucleotides are TGTGCCAGCAGCTCTTTCTTCTACGGCACCTACGAGCAGTACTTC.

The chain combines TRBV28 with TRBJ2-4, with D unresolved. V was trimmed by 5 bases and J by 4 bases, leaving 9 bases between them. The germline CDR1 and CDR2 sequences are MDHEN and SYDVKM. CDR3 size: 13 residues. The CDR3 DNA is TGTGCCAGCAGTCCCCCTGGTAAAAACATTCAGTACTTC. This translates into CASSPPGKNIQYF.

In nucleotides, the CDR3 is TGTGCCAGTAGTATCACAGGAAATCAGCCCCAGCATTTT. It is translated as CASSITGNQPQHF. The chain joins TRBV19 to TRBJ1-5; D perhaps matches TRBD1 (5 bases). Germline V gene data show CDR1 as LNHDA and CDR2 as SQIVND (reference sequence). The CDR3 is 13 amino acids. V shed 3 bases and J shed 4 bases, with 7 bases lying between them.

The chain combines TRBV20-1 with TRBJ1-2, with D unclear. V gave up 6 bases and J gave up 5 bases, with 10 bases separating them. The germline gives CDR1 DFQATT, CDR2 SNEGSKA (reference sequence). The CDR3 covers 11 residues. Written as DNA, the CDR3 is TGCAGTGCCCCGGAGGTTTATGGCTACACCTTC. It is translated as CSAPEVYGYTF.

The chain uses TRBV5-1 and TRBJ2-1, with D hard to call. CDR3 length equals 13 residues. Germline V gene sequence: CDR1 SGHRS, CDR2 YFSETQ. Trimming took 0 bases from V and 7 from J, leaving 8 bases between them. The CDR3 nucleotides are TGCGCCAGCAGCTTGGCAACACTAAATGAGCAGTTCTTC. Translating it yields CASSLATLNEQFF.

This clone occurred once. The V gene is TRBV5-1, the J gene TRBJ1-5; unclear D gene. Germline V gene sequence: CDR1 SGHRS, CDR2 YFSETQ. Trimming removed 4 bases at V and 4 bases at J, with 9 bases between. The CDR3 is 13 amino acids. The CDR3 sequence: CASSLDPNQPQHF. The CDR3 bases are TGCGCCAGCAGCCTAGACCCTAATCAGCCCCAGCATTTT.

For this clone: This same CDR3 is encoded by further DNA sequences in the sample. The chain combines TRBV12-5 with TRBJ2-3; no firm D call. The CDR3 spans 15 residues. The V gene lost 6 bases and the J gene lost 1 base, with 14 bases spanning the gap. Germline V CDR1 and CDR2: LGHNT, FRNRAP. DNA of the CDR3: TGTGCTAGTGGCCCTCCAGGAAAGGGCACAGATACGCAGTATTTT. It encodes CASGPPGKGTDTQYF.